This TCR beta chain came from a study of T cells after somatic rescue of genetic block. Per the germline V gene, CDR1 is MNHEY and CDR2 is SVGAGI. This CDR3 has 15 amino acids. The germline V and J ends were trimmed by 0 bases and 10 bases, with 13 bases remaining between them. Sequencing used immunoSEQ multiplex PCR; TCRdb keeps in-frame clones, though not all of them. In the table there are roughly 12,000 clones, around 72% of which are singletons. The receptor was isolated from a boy under 18. The source material was peripheral blood mononuclear cells (PBMCs). J is TRBJ1-6 and V is TRBV6-5; D might be TRBD1 (6 bases). DNA for the CDR3: TGTGCCAGCAGTTACTCGACACAGGGATACTCACCCCTCCACTTT. Encoded protein: CASSYSTQGYSPLHF.